The 17 T cell receptor beta chains below were found in one sample sequenced in a study of CD4 T cells in relation to SARS-CoV-2 and coronaviruses. The protocol was immunoSEQ multiplex PCR, while the TCRdb copy is restricted to in-frame clones and leaves out a portion. In the table there are about 43,000 clones, roughly 87% of which are singletons. What these receptors recognize is not known. The specimen was naive CD4+ T cells from PBMCs, cultured in vitro. Subset: naive CD4+ T cells isolated by negative enrichment. These TCRs come from an adult with COVID-19.

This chain links TRBV28 with TRBJ2-1; D is uncertain. V was cut by 2 bases and J by 3 bases, with 5 bases left in between. This CDR3 is 13 amino acids long. The germline V gene has CDR1 MDHEN and CDR2 SYDVKM. CDR3 in DNA: TGTGCCAGCAGTTTAGCCGGCTACAATGAGCAGTTCTTC. This translates into CASSLAGYNEQFF.

The rearrangement uses TRBV4-3 and TRBJ2-2; D is perhaps TRBD1 or TRBD2 (5 bases each). V was clipped by 0 bases and J by 0 bases, with 8 bases between them. The V gene's germline CDR1 is LGHNA and CDR2 YSLEER. The CDR3 spans 16 residues. CDR3 bases: TGCGCCAGCAGCCAAGAAACGGGACCGAACACCGGGGAGCTGTTTTTT. Encoded protein: CASSQETGPNTGELFF.

The rearrangement joins TRBV11-2 to TRBJ1-4; D is unresolved. V lost 4 bases, J lost 6 bases, and 18 bases lay in between. The germline gives CDR1 SGHAT, CDR2 FQNNGV. The CDR3 covers 16 residues. CDR3 protein: CASSSPWREGDEKLFF. CDR3 coding DNA: TGTGCCAGCAGCTCCCCGTGGAGGGAAGGAGATGAAAAACTGTTTTTT.

CDR3 coding DNA: TGTGCCACCCGGAGGCGGGAGCACACCGGGGAGCTGTTTTTT. It yields the protein CATRRREHTGELFF. The V and J genes are TRBV7-8 and TRBJ2-2; 7 nucleotides align to TRBD2. CDR1 and CDR2 from the germline V gene are SGHVS and FQNEAQ. V was clipped by 10 bases and J by 3 bases; unmatched bases: 8. The CDR3 has 14 amino acids. Variable domain in full (rest from reference TRBV7-8 and TRBJ2-2): GAGVSQSPRYKVAKRGQDVALRCDPISGHVSLFWYQQALGQGPEFLTYFQNEAQLDKSGLPSDRFFAERPEGSVSTLKIQRTQQEDSAVYLCATRRREHTGELFFGEGSRLTVL.

The rearrangement joins TRBV4-1 to TRBJ2-1, with 7 positions matching TRBD2. Germline V gene sequence: CDR1 MGHRA, CDR2 YSYEKL. The CDR3 has 16 amino acids. After removal of 1 base from V and 7 bases from J, the junction contained 10 bases not matched to a gene. CDR3 coding DNA: TGCGCCAGCAGCCAAGTTGGGAGTCGCGGGAGTAATGAGCAGTTCTTC. Translated: CASSQVGSRGSNEQFF.

The chain carries TRBV27 and TRBJ2-1; D is uncertain. The CDR3 runs to 12 residues. CDR1 is MNHEY and CDR2 is SMNVEV in the germline V gene (reference sequence). The V end lost 7 bases, the J end lost 4 bases, and 8 bases lay between the germline ends. CDR3 nucleotide sequence: TGTGCCAGCAAGGTATTATACAATGAGCAGTTCTTC. Amino acids: CASKVLYNEQFF.

V usage is TRBV19 and J usage is TRBJ2-3; the D is unclear. There are 18 residues in the CDR3. Germline-derived CDR1 and CDR2 are LNHDA and SQIVND (reference sequence). The V and J ends lost 3 bases and 2 bases respectively, with 21 bases between them. The CDR3 DNA reads TGTGCCAGTAGTATTCATCCCAAAATCGACAAGAACACAGATACGCAGTATTTT. Translating gives CASSIHPKIDKNTDTQYF.

This chain links TRBV5-6 with TRBJ2-2, with a weak D call TRBD1 (5 bases). Germline values: CDR1 SGHDT, CDR2 YYEEEE. Trimming took 3 bases from V and 8 from J, leaving 17 bases between them. This CDR3 has 15 amino acids. The CDR3 DNA reads as TGTGCCAGCAGCTATGGGGCAGGGCGCAGGGGGGAGCTGTTTTTT. Amino acids: CASSYGAGRRGELFF. Filled out from reference TRBV5-6 and TRBJ2-2, the complete variable domain reads DAGVTQSPTHLIKTRGQQVTLRCSPKSGHDTVSWYQQALGQGPQFIFQYYEEEERQRGNFPDRFSGHQFPNYSSELNVNALLLGDSALYLCASSYGAGRRGELFFGEGSRLTVL.

This clone was detected only once. CDR3 sequence reads: CASSTPWTSRQVETQYF. CDR3 sequence (DNA): TGTGCCAGCAGCACCCCCTGGACTAGCCGACAAGTGGAGACCCAGTACTTC. The chain carries TRBV7-8 and TRBJ2-5; TRBD2 agrees at 8 bases. Trimming removed 5 bases from V and 5 bases from J; junction bases left unmatched: 16. CDR3 length equals 17 residues. The germline gives CDR1 SGHVS, CDR2 FQNEAQ.

CDR3 bases: TGTGCCAGCAGTTTTAAAGGAAGACAGGTCCGGACACCCCTCCACTTT. It yields the protein CASSFKGRQVRTPLHF. The chain couples TRBV27 to TRBJ1-6; possible D gene TRBD1, 6 bases. Germline loops: CDR1 MNHEY, CDR2 SMNVEV (reference sequence). CDR3 length: 16 residues. The V gene lost 3 bases and the J gene lost 11 bases, with 20 bases spanning the gap.

The chain couples TRBV7-9 to TRBJ2-7, with 8 bases aligning to TRBD1. Germline assignment: CDR1 SEHNR and CDR2 FQNEAQ (reference sequence). After removal of 5 bases from V and 4 bases from J, the junction contained 7 bases not matched to a gene. The CDR3 is 14 residues long. This CDR3 reads CASSQGQAFYEQYF. The CDR3, as DNA: TGTGCCAGCAGCCAGGGACAGGCTTTTTACGAGCAGTACTTC.

This rearrangement joins TRBV7-2 to TRBJ2-7, with 9 nucleotides matching TRBD2. The CDR3 is made up of 15 amino acids. With V trimmed by 1 base and J by 2 bases, 3 bases remained unmatched. CDR1 and CDR2 from the germline V gene are SGHTA and FQGNSA. The CDR3 sequence is CASSLGLADTYEQYF. The CDR3 DNA sequence: TGTGCCAGCAGCTTAGGACTAGCGGATACCTACGAGCAGTACTTC. Using reference TRBV7-2 and TRBJ2-7 for the parts outside the CDR3, the full variable domain is GAGVSQSPSNKVTEKGKDVELRCDPISGHTALYWYRQSLGQGLEFLIYFQGNSAPDKSGLPSDRFSAERTGGSVSTLTIQRTQQEDSAVYLCASSLGLADTYEQYFGPGTRLTVT.

This clone has just one count. The V call is TRBV6-5, the J call TRBJ2-2; maybe TRBD2 (6 bases). V gave up 5 bases and J gave up 6 bases, with 13 bases separating them. Germline CDR1 reads MNHEY; CDR2 reads SVGAGI. CDR3 size: 14 residues. The CDR3 here is CASSTPGLPGELFF. The CDR3 DNA sequence: TGTGCCAGCAGTACCCCGGGACTTCCCGGGGAGCTGTTTTTT.

The chain couples TRBV28 to TRBJ1-6, with TRBD1 identical over 9 bases. The V and J ends lost 2 bases and 6 bases, in that order; junction bases with no gene match: 2. Germline V CDR1 and CDR2: MDHEN, SYDVKM. There are 15 residues in the CDR3. Here the CDR3 DNA reads TGTGCCAGCAGTTTAGCGGGACAGGGTAATTCACCCCTCCACTTT. This codes for CASSLAGQGNSPLHF.

The chain couples TRBV12-3 or TRBV12-4 to TRBJ1-1; no definite D call. The CDR3 spans 13 residues. V lost 8 bases and J 3 bases, leaving 13 bases between the germline ends. CDR3 in DNA: TGTGCCAGCCAGACAAGGCGGGACACTGAAGCTTTCTTT. Amino acids: CASQTRRDTEAFF.

The V call is TRBV5-4, the J call TRBJ2-1; D gene unclear. V was pared by 2 bases and J by 1 base, with 10 bases between. The CDR3 length is 15 residues. Germline V gene sequence: CDR1 SGHNT, CDR2 YYREEE (reference sequence). CDR3 residues: CASSFHLESYNEQFF. The CDR3 nucleotides are TGTGCCAGCAGCTTCCACCTAGAGTCCTACAATGAGCAGTTCTTC.

This clone was observed a few times. The V and J genes are TRBV7-9 and TRBJ2-1; D is perhaps TRBD2 (6 bases). The V gene lost 5 bases and the J gene lost 10 bases, with 6 bases spanning the gap. Germline V gives CDR1 SEHNR, CDR2 FQNEAQ (reference sequence). The CDR3 runs to 10 residues. In DNA form, the CDR3 reads TGTGCCAGCAGCCGGGAGGAGCAGTTCTTC. It specifies CASSREEQFF.